The 13 T cell receptor beta chains reported below all come from one sample, sequenced in a study of CD8+ T cells in alopecia areata. The authors extracted RNA and reverse transcribed it into cDNA as the sequencing template. The repertoire was sequenced with immunoSEQ multiplex PCR; TCRdb's copy has only in-frame clones and lacks some. The sample shows over 150,000 clones, roughly 63% of them seen only once. The sequencing here drew on CD4+ T cells sorted from blood, taken at week 0. These TCRs come from a human donor with alopecia areata.

This chain connects TRBV5-1 to TRBJ2-7; D gene uncertain. The CDR3 is 12 amino acids. V was clipped by 4 bases and J by 1 base, with 6 bases between them. Germline V lookup: CDR1 SGHRS, CDR2 YFSETQ. The CDR3 region has the DNA TGCGCCAGCAGCGCCCCATCCTACGAGCAGTACTTC. Its protein product is CASSAPSYEQYF. The entire variable domain, with the rest obtained from reference TRBV5-1 and TRBJ2-7, is as follows: KAGVTQTPRYLIKTRGQQVTLSCSPISGHRSVSWYQQTPGQGLQFLFEYFSETQRNKGNFPGRFSGRQFSNSRSEMNVSTLELGDSALYLCASSAPSYEQYFGPGTRLTVT.

J is TRBJ2-7 and V is TRBV7-2, with D perhaps matching TRBD1 or TRBD2 (6 bases each). Germline-derived CDR1 and CDR2 are SGHTA and FQGNSA. The CDR3 is made up of 14 amino acids. V shed 0 bases and J shed 4 bases, with 10 bases lying between them. The CDR3 reads CASSLAGGQYEQYF. CDR3 DNA sequence: TGTGCCAGCAGCTTAGCGGGGGGCCAGTACGAGCAGTACTTC.

This rearrangement joins TRBV25-1 to TRBJ2-3; tentatively, D is TRBD2 (5 bases). CDR1 MGHDK and CDR2 SYGVNS come from the germline V gene. The CDR3 covers 13 residues. V was shortened by 4 bases and J by 2 bases, with 7 bases between the two germline ends. The CDR3 is CASSARDTDTQYF. As DNA, the CDR3 is TGTGCCAGCAGTGCCCGGGACACAGATACGCAGTATTTT. The full variable domain, its missing parts supplied by reference TRBV25-1 and TRBJ2-3, is EADIYQTPRYLVIGTGKKITLECSQTMGHDKMYWYQQDPGMELHLIHYSYGVNSTEKGDLSSESTVSRIRTEHFPLTLESARPSHTSQYLCASSARDTDTQYFGPGTRLTVL.

This chain joins TRBV5-1 and TRBJ2-7, with 10 bases identical to TRBD2. This CDR3 contains 15 residues. Germline V CDR1 and CDR2: SGHRS, YFSETQ. J gave up 5 bases and V 0 bases, and 5 bases lay outside the gene matches. The CDR3 DNA reads as TGCGCCAGCAGCTTGGCTAGCGGGGGCTTCGACGAGCAGTACTTC. It yields the protein CASSLASGGFDEQYF.

V usage is TRBV6-1 and J usage is TRBJ2-5, with 8 nucleotides matching TRBD2. CDR3 length: 13 residues. Per germline, CDR1 MNHNS and CDR2 SASEGT. The J segment lost 5 bases and the V segment lost 8 bases, leaving 7 bases of the junction unmatched. This CDR3 reads CASGRGGLETQYF. CDR3 bases: TGTGCCAGCGGACGGGGGGGTCTGGAGACCCAGTACTTC.

This chain links TRBV7-6 with TRBJ2-3; D uncertain. CDR3 length: 15 amino acids. CDR1 SGHVS and CDR2 FNYEAQ come from the germline V gene. Trimming shortened V by 1 base and J by 0 bases, and 8 bases separated the two germline ends. The chain's CDR3 is CASSLVVGSTDTQYF. DNA of the CDR3: TGTGCCAGCAGCTTAGTGGTGGGGAGCACAGATACGCAGTATTTT.

The CDR3 nucleotides are TGCAGCGTTGGGCAGACAGGGACTAGCACAGATACGCAGTATTTT. Its protein is CSVGQTGTSTDTQYF. The chain employs TRBV29-1 and TRBJ2-3; weak D call: TRBD1 (7 bases). Germline V gives CDR1 SQVTM, CDR2 ANQGSEA. The CDR3 contains 15 residues. V was shortened by 4 bases and J by 0 bases, with 14 bases between the two germline ends.

Only a few counts were recorded for this clone. The chain is built from TRBV5-1 and TRBJ2-3, with 8 bases aligning to TRBD2. The CDR3 consists of 17 residues. Germline loops: CDR1 SGHRS, CDR2 YFSETQ. V lost 2 bases and J lost 3; bases outside the gene matches: 11. The CDR3 region has the DNA TGCGCCAGCAGCTTCGGGCTAGCGGGTGCTCAAACAGATACGCAGTATTTT. Amino acids: CASSFGLAGAQTDTQYF.

In this sample, this clone turned up a few times. V is TRBV15 and J is TRBJ1-4, with D hard to call. Germline V CDR1 and CDR2: LNHNV, YYDKDF (reference sequence). V lost 0 bases to trimming and J lost 13 bases, with 15 bases between them. The CDR3 spans 14 residues. CDR3 in amino acids: CATSRDLGGPLLFF. CDR3 bases: TGTGCCACCAGCAGAGATCTTGGCGGACCGTTACTGTTTTTT.

This clone has only one observation. The V and J genes are TRBV30 and TRBJ1-1; TRBD1 is a possible D gene (5 bases). CDR1 GTSNPN and CDR2 SVGIG come from the germline V gene (reference sequence). The V and J ends lost 5 bases and 5 bases respectively, with 18 bases between them. This CDR3 contains 14 residues. CDR3 sequence reads: CAWLFSGIMTEAFF. CDR3 nucleotides: TGTGCCTGGCTTTTCTCAGGGATAATGACTGAAGCTTTCTTT.

The chain links TRBV27 to TRBJ2-4, with D perhaps matching TRBD1 (6 bases). This CDR3 is built from 14 residues. The V gene lost 4 bases and the J gene lost 9 bases, with 16 bases spanning the gap. Germline V gene data show CDR1 as MNHEY and CDR2 as SMNVEV (reference sequence). CDR3 loop: CASSYKGEIGIQYF. CDR3 in DNA: TGTGCCAGCAGTTATAAGGGGGAGATTGGCATTCAGTACTTC.

The genes are TRBV20-1 and TRBJ2-1; no reliable D call. The CDR3 consists of 11 residues. The germline gives CDR1 DFQATT, CDR2 SNEGSKA (reference sequence). Trimming cost V 6 bases and J 4 bases, with 7 bases left between them. The CDR3 DNA follows: TGCAGTGCCCCGGAGTACAATGAGCAGTTCTTC. It codes for CSAPEYNEQFF.

The DNA of the CDR3 is TGTGCCAGTAGCTACGGGGGATCAGAGGAAGGCTACACCTTC. It is translated as CASSYGGSEEGYTF. The V call is TRBV27, the J call TRBJ1-2; D is possibly TRBD1 (5 bases). CDR1 and CDR2 from the germline V gene are MNHEY and SMNVEV (reference sequence). The CDR3 consists of 14 residues. V lost 9 bases and J 8 bases, leaving 22 bases between the germline ends.